What follows describes a single T cell receptor (beta chain). Its antigen is as yet unknown. Here immunoSEQ multiplex PCR was the method, and the copy in TCRdb shows in-frame clones only, minus some. The profile shows 150,000 or so clones, just over 90% of them singletons. The sample is drawn from a study of T cell responses to AZD1222 COVID-19 vaccine. Study-level points and caveats: Close to half of spike-specific TCRs reportedly recognize unmutated variant regions. It was only after the peak T cell response that any repertoires were sampled. Vaccination with two AZD1222 doses was followed by a rise in Spike-specific TCR breadth and depth. Donors were mostly white British, more females; clonal diversity possibly underestimated.

The germline V gene encodes CDR1 MNHNS and CDR2 SASEGT. V lost 2 bases to trimming and J lost 8 bases, with 23 bases between them. The CDR3 totals 17 residues. This chain connects TRBV6-1 to TRBJ2-3; weak D call: TRBD2 (6 bases). Specimen: peripheral blood, collected on day 0 of MenACWY control vaccination. This TCR was recovered from an adult in good health. The CDR3 DNA follows: TGTGCCAGCAGTGAACAACCCCCCTTAGCGGCCCCGGGTACGCAGTATTTT. Its translation is CASSEQPPLAAPGTQYF.